Given below is one TCR beta chain in context. This clone's antigen is unknown. No base quality information exists; no much larger clone differs at one position. CDR1 and CDR2 (KGHSH, LQKENI) derive from the germline V gene. Here V drops 3 bases and J drops 5 bases, and the junction holds 5 bases not matched to any gene. The CDR3 contains 15 residues, cysteine and phenylalanine counted. Only the CDR3 region is kept as DNA, spanning 45 bases read in frame from base 1. This entry belongs to a study of OX40 agonist ivuxolimab in advanced cancers. About the full investigation: Ivuxolimab, which targeted the costimulatory receptor OX40 (CD134), was an agonistic, fully human IgG2 monoclonal antibody. Intravenous ivuxolimab was administered to patients every 2 weeks at six dose levels: 0.01, 0.1, 0.3, 1.5, 3 and 10 mg/kg. Of the roughly 53 patients in dose escalation, 19 had hepatocellular carcinoma, about 15 had melanoma, 9 had renal cell carcinoma and 9 had head and neck cancer. A male proportion of roughly 85% and a mean age of around 60 years, ranging from about 20 to 79, were recorded for the dose-escalation cohort. Prior anti-PD-1, anti-PD-L1 or anti-CTLA-4 therapy was permitted, and checkpoint inhibitors had been received by 30% to 40% of dose-escalation patients. Partial responses were achieved by three dose-escalation patients, of whom one had hepatocellular carcinoma and two had cutaneous melanoma. Peripheral TCRbeta sequencing was intended to test whether TCR sequence diversity was altered and clonal T-cell expansion was caused by ivuxolimab. The paper reports the monotherapy dose-escalation portion (N of about 47 patients) of the phase I ivuxolimab trial. Here is what the overall study found, with its caveats: Low levels of normalized T-cell clonal expansion were also seen in some nonresponding patients. At doses from 0.1 to 3.0 mg/kg, clonal expansion was seen in both CD4+ and CD8+ blood T cells between baseline and week 6. Which antigens the clonally expanded peripheral T cells were specific for was not determined. After ivuxolimab, CD8+ T cells had more expanded clones than CD4+ T cells on average. In the 0.1-3.0 mg/kg groups, partial responders were among the patients with the lowest normalized peripheral clonal expansion, particularly in CD8+ T cells.

The trial excluded patients who had a history of autoimmune disease or who were on systemic immunosuppression. Peripheral blood for TCR sequencing was collected from all dose cohorts at baseline, on cycle 4 day 1, and on cycle 7 day 1. Samples were obtained from an open-label, multicenter, first-in-human phase I dose-escalation trial of ivuxolimab. Adults with locally advanced or metastatic melanoma, renal cell carcinoma, hepatocellular carcinoma or head and neck squamous cell carcinoma were enrolled in the trial. Before TCR sequencing, CD4+ and CD8+ T cells were separately sorted from peripheral blood. Genomic DNA was isolated from the sorted cells so that the TCRbeta CDR3 region could be sequenced. The immunoSEQ Assay was used for sequencing of TCRbeta CDR3 regions. As stored in TCRdb, this immuneACCESS dataset retains in-frame rearrangements with V and J assigned. A fraction of the clones does not appear; measured against another copy, unresolved V genes explain less than half of the discrepancy, and the remainder lacks a known reason. The sample yields 55,000 to 75,000 clones; around 90% were counted once. Approximately 1.3% of the sample belongs to the ten largest clones.

The chain is assembled from TRBV18 and TRBJ2-7, with 12 central nucleotides matching TRBD2. The sequence was collected from an adult with an advanced solid tumor such as melanoma, head and neck, liver or kidney cancer. The sequencing here drew on CD4+ or CD8+ T cells sorted from blood, taken in a trial of the OX40 agonist ivuxolimab. CDR3 region: CASSPRLAGAHEQYF. The bases read TGTGCCAGCTCACCCCGACTAGCGGGAGCCCACGAGCAGTACTTC.